The sequence of this T cell receptor beta chain was determined in a study of T cell repertoires in cytomegalovirus infection. Study as a whole: Use of recently identified HLA-C-restricted and well-studied HLA-B-restricted CMV epitopes was part of the study. A matching HLA type, together with CMV infection, was signaled by public TCR beta signatures.

The CDR3 is made up of 14 amino acids. The V gene's germline CDR1 is SGHTA and CDR2 FQGNSA. As for this clonotype: What it recognizes is unknown. The junction shows a germline mismatch at one end, possibly a read error.

TCRdb reprocessed the reads with MiXCR, giving one entry per CDR3 protein. The sample shows a few hundred thousand distinct CDR3 sequences, almost 40% of them seen only once. Findings and caveats of the study: The response measured ex vivo was dominated by TCR beta clonotypes (HLA-C-restricted and CMV-specific). Carriers of CMV and the relevant HLA type were discriminated by public TCR beta frequency.

The clonotype comes from a human donor in good health (CMV status not recorded). Some clones in this sample may be carry-over from other donors' samples. The chain has TRBV7-2 and TRBJ1-1, with D unclear. Sequencing was performed on cultured PBMCs, taken from culture after CMV antigen stimulation. CDR3 sequence: CASSSGGVNTKAFF. CDR3 sequence (DNA): TGTGCCAGCAGCTCGGGAGGCGTGAACACTAAAGCTTTCTTT. Together with reference TRBV7-2 and TRBJ1-1, the CDR3 gives the full variable domain: GAGVSQSPSNKVTEKGKDVELRCDPISGHTALYWYRQSLGQGLEFLIYFQGNSAPDKSGLPSDRFSAERTGGSVSTLTIQRTQQEDSAVYLCASSSGGVNTKAFFGQGTRLTVV.